This entry lists 10 T cell receptor beta chains sequenced from one sample in a study of cytomegalovirus exposure and HLA in healthy donors. PCR amplification relied on 60 Vbeta primers (plus 13 Jbeta primers). Measured with immunoSEQ multiplex PCR; TCRdb has only the in-frame clones, and not every one. Here the sample spans about 120,000 clones, 80% to 85% being singletons. Sequences were obtained from PBMCs. The receptors were gathered from a woman in her thirties or forties in good health and CMV-seronegative.

This chain connects TRBV5-1 to TRBJ1-4; D possibly corresponds to TRBD1 (6 bases). With 4 bases removed from V and 7 bases from J, the gap between germline ends came to 14 bases. Germline CDR1 SGHRS, CDR2 YFSETQ. The CDR3 is made up of 14 amino acids. The CDR3: CASSRGQGGEKLFF. The CDR3 nucleotides are TGCGCCAGCAGCAGGGGACAAGGGGGTGAAAAACTGTTTTTT.

This rearrangement joins TRBV10-2 to TRBJ1-1; TRBD1 matches at 7 bases. The germline CDR1 and CDR2 sequences are WSHSY and SAAADI. The V and J ends lost 7 bases and 0 bases, in that order; junction bases with no gene match: 14. The CDR3 is made up of 17 amino acids. CDR3: CASTPPPNDRVNTEAFF. The CDR3 DNA reads as TGCGCCAGCACCCCCCCACCCAATGACAGGGTGAACACTGAAGCTTTCTTT.

This chain joins TRBV6-6 and TRBJ2-3; unclear D gene. This CDR3 spans 15 amino acids. Trimming removed 6 bases from V and 0 bases from J, with 13 bases in between. Germline V CDR1 and CDR2: MNHNY, SVGAGI (reference sequence). The CDR3 bases are TGTGCCAGCAGCTATACCATGGTTAGCACAGATACGCAGTATTTT. This encodes CASSYTMVSTDTQYF.

The chain employs TRBV14 and TRBJ1-6; D is undetermined. The V end lost 1 base, the J end lost 11 bases, and 9 bases lay between the germline ends. This CDR3 comprises 13 residues. Germline CDR1 SGHDN, CDR2 FVKESK. CDR3 DNA sequence: TGTGCCAGCAGCCAAGGGAATAGCCCACCCCTCCACTTT. Translating gives CASSQGNSPPLHF.

The chain carries TRBV19 and TRBJ1-2; maybe TRBD1 (6 bases). CDR1 and CDR2 from the germline V gene are LNHDA and SQIVND (reference sequence). The CDR3 is 14 residues long. V was cut by 1 base and J by 7 bases, with 13 bases left in between. The CDR3 reads CASSIADRPGGYTF. The DNA of the CDR3 is TGTGCCAGTAGTATAGCAGACAGGCCGGGTGGCTACACCTTC.

CDR3 coding DNA: TGTGCCAGCAGTCATACGAGGCAGTCGAACACTGAAGCTTTCTTT. This gives the protein CASSHTRQSNTEAFF. This chain links TRBV6-1 with TRBJ1-1, with unresolved D. Germline-derived CDR1 and CDR2 are MNHNS and SASEGT. This CDR3 has 15 residues. Trimming took 5 bases from V and 1 from J, leaving 14 bases between them.

DNA of the CDR3: TGCGCCAGCAGCCAATTACAGGGAAGACACTACGAGCAGTACTTC. Amino acids: CASSQLQGRHYEQYF. V usage is TRBV4-3 and J usage is TRBJ2-7, with a weak D call TRBD1 (6 bases). V was pared by 2 bases and J by 3 bases, with 14 bases between. Per the germline V gene, CDR1 is LGHNA and CDR2 is YSLEER. The length of the CDR3 is 15 residues.

V is TRBV11-3 and J is TRBJ2-5; D may be TRBD1 (5 bases). The length of the CDR3 is 14 residues. Trimming removed 6 bases at V and 1 base at J, with 12 bases between. Germline-derived CDR1 and CDR2 are SGHNT and YENEEA. DNA of the CDR3: TGTGCCAGCAGTTCCGACAGTCGCCAAGAGACCCAGTACTTC. It specifies CASSSDSRQETQYF.

V is TRBV5-1 and J is TRBJ2-1, with TRBD2 identical over 9 bases. Germline trimming cut 2 bases from V and 11 bases from J; bases unmatched to any gene: 14. The CDR3 has 16 residues. Per germline, CDR1 SGHRS and CDR2 YFSETQ. As DNA, the CDR3 is TGCGCCAGCAGCTTCGCCAGCGGGGGGCGATCAAGGAAGCAGTTCTTC. Translation: CASSFASGGRSRKQFF.

V usage is TRBV10-1 and J usage is TRBJ2-3, with D tentatively TRBD2 (5 bases). Trimming shortened V by 0 bases and J by 3 bases, and 13 bases separated the two germline ends. Germline V CDR1 and CDR2: WNHNN, SYGVQD (reference sequence). The CDR3 has 16 amino acids. The CDR3 sequence: CASSESSGRATDTQYF. Here the CDR3 DNA reads TGCGCCAGCAGTGAGTCGTCCGGGCGGGCGACAGATACGCAGTATTTT.